The present T cell receptor (beta chain) was sequenced within a study of persistence of HIV-infected CD4 T cells. Study-wide background: Donors had been on suppressive ART for a median of approximately eight years. Multiple blood draws of up to 180 mL, except a couple of donors with single leukapheresis. General study results and limits: Within sorted populations, more oligoclonal TCRs accompanied more oligoclonal proviruses.

The stimulus was an HIV-1 Gag 15-mer peptide pool, roughly 1 ug/peptide/mL. CD40L-negative CD69-negative CD45RO-high memory CD4+ T cells were sorted as populations depleted of antigen-responding cells. The immunoSEQ assay was version 4, run in survey mode. Sequencing used immunoSEQ multiplex PCR; TCRdb keeps in-frame clones, though not all of them. The sample contains about 40,000 clones, 78% of which appear only once. This clone was observed once. Antigen unknown. The starting material was CD4+ T cells sorted from PBMCs after approximately 19-hour stimulation, obtained from a patient who received antiretroviral therapy. The TCR was taken from an adult man with HIV who was CMV-seropositive.

The CDR3 DNA follows: TGTGCCACCAGCAGAGATTATGCGGGAGACACCTCCTACAATGAGCAGTTCTTC. It yields the protein CATSRDYAGDTSYNEQFF. The chain couples TRBV15 to TRBJ2-1, with TRBD2 identical over 7 bases. The V and J ends lost 0 bases and 0 bases, in that order; junction bases with no gene match: 8. The CDR3 covers 18 residues. Germline V CDR1 and CDR2: LNHNV, YYDKDF (reference sequence).